The 25 T cell receptor beta chains reported below all come from one sample, sequenced in a study of radiotherapy plus CTLA-4 blockade in lung cancer. The method was immunoSEQ multiplex PCR; TCRdb's version includes in-frame clones alone and lacks a portion of them. This repertoire shows 20,000 or so clones, around 88% found once; its top ten account for about 20%. The sequenced sample was peripheral blood, obtained from a patient treated with radiotherapy plus ipilimumab. The receptors were sampled from a human donor with non-small cell lung cancer whose response to radiotherapy plus ipilimumab could not be evaluated.

This chain uses TRBV7-2 with TRBJ2-5; 8 nucleotides match TRBD1. Germline V gene sequence: CDR1 SGHTA, CDR2 FQGNSA. The V gene end was trimmed by 4 bases and the J gene end by 3 bases; junction bases not matched to a gene: 7. The CDR3 is 15 residues long. In nucleotides, the CDR3 is TGTGCCAGCAGCTCGATATTGGACAGGGAAGAGACCCAGTACTTC. Encoded protein: CASSSILDREETQYF.

Concerning this clone itself: At one boundary the junction diverges from the germline segment, which might be a read error. V is TRBV4-1 and J is TRBJ2-7; the match to TRBD1 covers 7 bases. Germline assignment: CDR1 MGHRA and CDR2 YSYEKL. CDR3 length: 15 amino acids. In DNA, the CDR3 is TGCGCCAGCAGCCAAGCGGCAGGACAGGCGTACGGGCAGTACTTC. Translated: CASSQAAGQAYGQYF.

The rearrangement links TRBV29-1 to TRBJ2-7, with a tentative D call TRBD2 (6 bases). Per the germline V gene, CDR1 is SQVTM and CDR2 is ANQGSEA. V lost 0 bases and J 1 base, leaving 13 bases between the germline ends. The CDR3 loop spans 15 amino acids. The CDR3 DNA reads as TGCAGCGTTGAAGATCCCATAGCGGAATCCTACGAGCAGTACTTC. It is translated as CSVEDPIAESYEQYF.

This CDR3 is CASTPTAGANVLTF. The CDR3 DNA reads as TGCGCCAGCACCCCGACAGCCGGGGCCAACGTCCTGACTTTC. The V and J genes are TRBV5-1 and TRBJ2-6, with D perhaps matching TRBD1 (5 bases). Germline V gene data show CDR1 as SGHRS and CDR2 as YFSETQ. Trimming cost V 6 bases and J 4 bases, with 11 bases left between them. This CDR3 has 14 amino acids.

CDR3 sequence reads: CASSLAGQGVVAFF. Here the CDR3 DNA reads TGCGCCAGCAGCTTGGCCGGGCAGGGTGTTGTAGCTTTCTTT. The chain couples TRBV5-1 to TRBJ1-1, with D possibly TRBD1 on 5 matching bases. Germline V gene lookup returns CDR1 SGHRS and CDR2 YFSETQ. V was trimmed by 0 bases and J by 10 bases, leaving 16 bases between them. The CDR3 contains 14 residues.

The rearrangement uses TRBV10-3 and TRBJ2-1; 11 nucleotides agree with TRBD2. Germline loops: CDR1 ENHRY, CDR2 SYGVKD. V was pared by 0 bases and J by 8 bases, with 9 bases of the junction left unmatched. This CDR3 region has 17 residues. CDR3 in amino acids: CAISESTASGRRDEQFF. As DNA, the CDR3 is TGTGCCATCAGTGAGTCGACGGCTAGCGGGAGGCGGGATGAGCAGTTCTTC.

The chain carries TRBV7-6 and TRBJ2-5; possible D gene TRBD2, 5 bases. The CDR3 is made up of 13 amino acids. Germline CDR1 SGHVS, CDR2 FNYEAQ. V was shortened by 3 bases and J by 2 bases, with 7 bases between the two germline ends. CDR3 residues: CASSLEVQETQYF. The CDR3 DNA follows: TGTGCCAGCAGCTTGGAGGTACAAGAGACCCAGTACTTC.

The V call is TRBV9, the J call TRBJ2-2; perhaps TRBD2 as D (6 bases). This CDR3 has 16 residues. V lost 4 bases, J lost 0 bases, and 13 bases lay in between. CDR1 is SGDLS and CDR2 is YYNGEE in the germline V gene. The CDR3 sequence: CASSPFPGANTGELFF. The DNA for the CDR3 is TGTGCCAGCAGCCCGTTCCCGGGGGCGAACACCGGGGAGCTGTTTTTT.

The chain links TRBV21-1 to TRBJ2-7; the table's D call, TRBD2, has no DNA check behind it. TRBV21-1 is a pseudogene locus. The CDR3 runs 16 residues. CDR3 in DNA: TGTGCCAGCAGCAGCCGGCTAGCGGGATACTCCTACGAGCAGTACTTC. This translates into CASSSRLAGYSYEQYF.

This clone is medium-sized by share. The chain couples TRBV5-1 to TRBJ2-7; TRBD1 matches 8 bases. In germline, CDR1 is SGHRS, CDR2 YFSETQ. The CDR3 consists of 15 residues. With 4 bases clipped from V and 6 bases from J, the junction kept 12 bases outside the gene matches. In DNA, the CDR3 is TGCGCCAGCAGCGACCCGGGACAGGACTCGCGCGAGCAGTACTTC. Translated: CASSDPGQDSREQYF.

The chain carries TRBV28 and TRBJ1-2; TRBD1 matches 9 bases. With 11 bases clipped from V and 5 bases from J, the junction kept 3 bases outside the gene matches. The germline gives CDR1 MDHEN, CDR2 SYDVKM. This CDR3 comprises 11 residues. The CDR3 DNA is TGTGCCGGACAGGGGCGGTATGGCTACACCTTC. This encodes CAGQGRYGYTF.

The J gene is TRBJ1-4, the V gene TRBV10-3; 8 bases line up with TRBD1. Germline CDR1 ENHRY, CDR2 SYGVKD. The trim removed 6 bases at V and 7 bases at J, leaving 7 bases unmatched. The CDR3 contains 14 residues. DNA for the CDR3: TGTGCCATCAGCACAGGGGGGGTTGGTGAAAAACTGTTTTTT. Encoded protein: CAISTGGVGEKLFF.

The chain combines TRBV5-1 with TRBJ1-1; 8 nucleotides agree with TRBD1. The CDR3 is 14 residues long. The V and J ends lost 3 bases and 1 base, in that order; junction bases with no gene match: 2. CDR1 is SGHRS, CDR2 YFSETQ, per germline. CDR3 protein: CASSYGQGNTEAFF. CDR3 nucleotides: TGCGCCAGCAGCTATGGACAGGGGAACACTGAAGCTTTCTTT.

The V and J genes are TRBV28 and TRBJ2-7, with D perhaps matching TRBD1 (5 bases). V lost 4 bases and J 2 bases, leaving 15 bases between the germline ends. Looked up from germline, CDR1 is MDHEN and CDR2 is SYDVKM. The CDR3 sequence is 15 residues long. CDR3 amino acids: CASSSAQTAAYEQYF. The CDR3 DNA reads as TGTGCCAGCAGTTCGGCCCAGACAGCAGCCTACGAGCAGTACTTC.

This clone is a singleton in its sample. The CDR3 sequence: CASSVGTSGSQETQYF. The DNA of the CDR3 is TGCGCCAGCAGTGTTGGGACTAGCGGATCTCAAGAGACCCAGTACTTC. The rearrangement joins TRBV10-1 to TRBJ2-5; 11 bases are shared with TRBD2. This CDR3 comprises 16 residues. Trimming removed 4 bases from V and 2 bases from J; junction bases left unmatched: 6. CDR1 is WNHNN, CDR2 SYGVQD, per germline (reference sequence).

The chain employs TRBV19 and TRBJ2-1; possible D gene TRBD2, 7 bases. The CDR3 runs 16 residues. V lost 5 bases and J lost 6, with 20 bases in between. Germline V CDR1 and CDR2: LNHDA, SQIVND (reference sequence). This CDR3 reads CASSPQGRTRSNEQFF. DNA for the CDR3: TGTGCCAGTAGTCCTCAGGGGAGGACTAGAAGCAATGAGCAGTTCTTC.

The chain uses TRBV7-2 and TRBJ1-2; D unresolved. The CDR3 is made up of 13 amino acids. CDR1 SGHTA and CDR2 FQGNSA come from the germline V gene. V lost 4 bases and J lost 6, with 12 bases in between. CDR3 amino acids: CASSYRRGNGYTF. CDR3 coding DNA: TGTGCCAGCAGCTACCGGAGAGGGAATGGCTACACCTTC.

The chain links TRBV18 to TRBJ2-5; D is perhaps TRBD2 (5 bases). The CDR3 has 15 residues. Trimming left V 3 bases short and J 0 bases short, with 11 bases between. Looked up from germline, CDR1 is KGHSH and CDR2 is LQKENI. As DNA, the CDR3 is TGTGCCAGCTCACCCACGCTAGCAGACCAAGAGACCCAGTACTTC. Its translation is CASSPTLADQETQYF.

This clone came up once. This chain uses TRBV18 with TRBJ2-1; 8 nucleotides align to TRBD1. The CDR3 runs 13 residues. Germline trimming cut 6 bases from V and 5 bases from J; bases unmatched to any gene: 3. Germline V gene lookup returns CDR1 KGHSH and CDR2 LQKENI. The CDR3 DNA sequence: TGTGCCAGCTCGTACAGGGGGGACAATGAGCAGTTCTTC. Residues: CASSYRGDNEQFF.

The V gene is TRBV9, the J gene TRBJ1-4, with a possible D match to TRBD1 (6 bases). The V gene's germline CDR1 is SGDLS and CDR2 YYNGEE. V lost 4 bases, J lost 7 bases, and 20 bases lay in between. This CDR3 region has 16 residues. The CDR3 sequence is CASSPVPGGEGEKLFF. The CDR3, as DNA: TGTGCCAGCAGCCCCGTCCCGGGGGGCGAGGGTGAAAAACTGTTTTTT.

The gene calls are TRBV5-4 and TRBJ2-5; weak D call: TRBD2 (6 bases). The CDR3 runs to 15 residues. V lost 3 bases and J 0 bases, leaving 12 bases between the germline ends. Germline V gene sequence: CDR1 SGHNT, CDR2 YYREEE (reference sequence). CDR3 nucleotide sequence: TGTGCCAGCAGCTCCCTTGGGGACTACCAAGAGACCCAGTACTTC. Its protein is CASSSLGDYQETQYF.

V and J are TRBV6-1 and TRBJ2-5; a possible D gene is TRBD2 (5 bases). The V end lost 4 bases, the J end lost 7 bases, and 16 bases lay between the germline ends. The length of the CDR3 is 14 residues. CDR1 and CDR2 (germline): MNHNS, SASEGT. The CDR3 nucleotides read TGTGCCAGCAGTGTTGGACTGGTGACCGGGACCCAGTACTTC. Amino acids: CASSVGLVTGTQYF.

The chain's CDR3 is CASGLQGGTEAFF. The CDR3 DNA follows: TGTGCCAGCGGACTTCAAGGGGGCACTGAAGCTTTCTTT. The chain has TRBV6-5 and TRBJ1-1; a weak D match, TRBD1 (6 bases). V was shortened by 8 bases and J by 4 bases, with 14 bases between the two germline ends. This CDR3 is built from 13 residues. The V gene's germline CDR1 is MNHEY and CDR2 SVGAGI.

The chain combines TRBV5-8 with TRBJ1-4; 7 bases align to TRBD1. Germline loops: CDR1 SGHTS, CDR2 YDEGEE. V was clipped by 6 bases and J by 0 bases; unmatched bases: 2. The CDR3 extends over 14 amino acids. CDR3 in amino acids: CASNQGATNEKLFF. The CDR3 bases are TGTGCCAGCAATCAGGGGGCAACTAATGAAAAACTGTTTTTT.

This clone turned up a few times. The chain is built from TRBV11-3 and TRBJ2-7, with TRBD2 identical over 8 bases. Germline V gene lookup returns CDR1 SGHNT and CDR2 YENEEA. V shed 5 bases and J 3 bases; nucleotides not matched to a gene: 15. The CDR3 has 17 residues. CDR3 loop: CASSPTPAAGEFYEQYF. The CDR3 DNA reads TGTGCCAGCAGCCCAACGCCCGCAGCGGGAGAATTCTACGAGCAGTACTTC.